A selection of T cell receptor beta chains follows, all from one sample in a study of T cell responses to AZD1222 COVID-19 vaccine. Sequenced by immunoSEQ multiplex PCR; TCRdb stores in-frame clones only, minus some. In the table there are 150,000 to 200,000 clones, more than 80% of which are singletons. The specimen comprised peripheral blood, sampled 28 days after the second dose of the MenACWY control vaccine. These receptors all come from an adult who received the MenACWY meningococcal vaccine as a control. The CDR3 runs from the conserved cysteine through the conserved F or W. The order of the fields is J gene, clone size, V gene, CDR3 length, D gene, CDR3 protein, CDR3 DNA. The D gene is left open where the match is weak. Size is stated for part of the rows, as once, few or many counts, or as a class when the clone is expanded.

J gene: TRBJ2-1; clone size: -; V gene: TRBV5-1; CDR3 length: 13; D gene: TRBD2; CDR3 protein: CASSLMASGEQFF; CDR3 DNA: TGCGCCAGCAGCTTGATGGCTAGCGGGGAGCAGTTCTTC
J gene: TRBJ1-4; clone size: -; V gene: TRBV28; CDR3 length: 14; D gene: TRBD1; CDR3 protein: CASTLGQGNEKLFF; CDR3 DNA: TGTGCCAGCACTTTGGGACAGGGAAATGAAAAACTGTTTTTT
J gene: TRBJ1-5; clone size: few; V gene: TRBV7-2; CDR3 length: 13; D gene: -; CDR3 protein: CASSLHSNQPQHF; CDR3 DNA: TGTGCCAGCAGCTTACATAGCAATCAGCCCCAGCATTTT
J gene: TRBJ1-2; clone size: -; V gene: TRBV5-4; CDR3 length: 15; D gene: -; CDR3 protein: CASSLERTGTGGYTF; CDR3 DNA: TGTGCCAGCAGCTTAGAACGAACAGGTACCGGAGGCTACACCTTC
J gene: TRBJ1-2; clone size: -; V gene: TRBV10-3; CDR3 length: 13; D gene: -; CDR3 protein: CAISPPRNYGYTF; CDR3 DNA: TGTGCCATCAGCCCACCACGGAACTATGGCTACACCTTC
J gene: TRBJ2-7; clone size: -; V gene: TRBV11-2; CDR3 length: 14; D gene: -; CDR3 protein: CASSLDLMGYEQYF; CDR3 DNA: TGTGCCAGCAGCTTAGATCTAATGGGGTACGAGCAGTACTTC
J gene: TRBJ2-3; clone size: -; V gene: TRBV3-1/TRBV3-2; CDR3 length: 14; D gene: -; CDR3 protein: CASSPGDGADTQYF; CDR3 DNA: TGTGCCAGCAGCCCCGGGGATGGCGCAGATACGCAGTATTTT
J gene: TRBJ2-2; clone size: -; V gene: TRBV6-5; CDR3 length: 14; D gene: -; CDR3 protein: CASRWTTSTGELFF; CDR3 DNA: TGTGCCAGCAGGTGGACAACCAGCACCGGGGAGCTGTTTTTT
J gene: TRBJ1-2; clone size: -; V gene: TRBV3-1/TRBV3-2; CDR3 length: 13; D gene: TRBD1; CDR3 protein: CASSPRDSYGYTF; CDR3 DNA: TGTGCCAGCAGCCCACGGGACAGCTATGGCTACACCTTC
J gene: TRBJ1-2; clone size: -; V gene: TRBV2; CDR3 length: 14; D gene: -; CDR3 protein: CASTPPGGDYGYTF; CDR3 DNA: TGTGCCAGCACCCCCCCAGGTGGAGACTATGGCTACACCTTC
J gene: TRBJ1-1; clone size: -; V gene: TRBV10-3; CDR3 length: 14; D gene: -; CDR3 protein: CAISGGTMNTEAFF; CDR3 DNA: TGTGCCATCTCCGGAGGGACCATGAACACTGAAGCTTTCTTT
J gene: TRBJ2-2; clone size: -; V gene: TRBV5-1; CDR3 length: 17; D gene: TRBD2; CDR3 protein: CASSLLAGTAGTGELFF; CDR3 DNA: TGCGCCAGCAGCTTATTAGCGGGAACTGCGGGAACCGGGGAGCTGTTTTTT
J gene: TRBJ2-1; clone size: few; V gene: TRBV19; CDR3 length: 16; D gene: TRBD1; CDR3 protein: CASSFPAGQGYNEQFF; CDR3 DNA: TGTGCCAGTAGCTTTCCGGCGGGACAGGGGTACAATGAGCAGTTCTTC
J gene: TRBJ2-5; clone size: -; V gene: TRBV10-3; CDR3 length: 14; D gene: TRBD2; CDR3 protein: CAIGGSGDQETQYF; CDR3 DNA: TGTGCCATCGGGGGTAGCGGGGACCAAGAGACCCAGTACTTC
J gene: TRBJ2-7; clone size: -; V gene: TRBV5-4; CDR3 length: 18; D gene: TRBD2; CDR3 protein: CASSPGRTSGRYSIEQYF; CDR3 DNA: TGTGCCAGCAGCCCGGGGCGGACTAGCGGGAGATATTCCATCGAGCAGTACTTC
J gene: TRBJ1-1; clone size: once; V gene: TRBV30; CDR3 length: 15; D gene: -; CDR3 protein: CAGWRGGPANTEAFF; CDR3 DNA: TGTGCCGGCTGGAGGGGAGGGCCTGCGAACACTGAAGCTTTCTTT
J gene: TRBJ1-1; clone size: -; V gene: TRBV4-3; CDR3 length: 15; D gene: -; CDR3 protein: CASSGTLQGNTEAFF; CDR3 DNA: TGCGCCAGCAGCGGAACCCTACAGGGGAACACTGAAGCTTTCTTT
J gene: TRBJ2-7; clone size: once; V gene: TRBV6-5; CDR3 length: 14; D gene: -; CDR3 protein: CATSLPGDSYEQYF; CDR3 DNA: TGTGCCACCTCCCTCCCCGGTGATTCCTACGAGCAGTACTTC
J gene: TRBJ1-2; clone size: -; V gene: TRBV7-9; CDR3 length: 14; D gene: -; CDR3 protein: CASSPTAGNYGYTF; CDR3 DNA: TGTGCCAGCAGCCCAACAGCCGGTAACTATGGCTACACCTTC
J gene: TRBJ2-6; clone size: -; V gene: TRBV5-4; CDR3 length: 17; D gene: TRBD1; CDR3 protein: CASSSGQGPSGANVLTF; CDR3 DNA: TGTGCCAGCAGCTCGGGACAGGGACCCTCTGGGGCCAACGTCCTGACTTTC
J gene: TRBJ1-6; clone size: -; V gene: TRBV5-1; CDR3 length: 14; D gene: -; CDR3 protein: CASSLAGENSPLHF; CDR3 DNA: TGCGCCAGCAGCTTGGCCGGCGAGAATTCACCCCTCCACTTT
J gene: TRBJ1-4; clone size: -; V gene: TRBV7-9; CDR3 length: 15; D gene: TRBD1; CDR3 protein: CASSVTGASNEKLFF; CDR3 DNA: TGTGCCAGCAGCGTCACAGGGGCCTCTAATGAAAAACTGTTTTTT
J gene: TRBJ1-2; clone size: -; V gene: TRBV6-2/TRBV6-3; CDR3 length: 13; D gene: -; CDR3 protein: CASSYRANYGYTF; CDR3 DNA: TGTGCCAGCAGTTACCGAGCTAACTATGGCTACACCTTC
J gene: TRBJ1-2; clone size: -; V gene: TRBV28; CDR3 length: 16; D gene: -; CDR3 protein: CASSLFRGGDERGYTF; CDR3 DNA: TGTGCCAGCAGTTTGTTTAGGGGAGGGGATGAGAGGGGCTACACCTTC
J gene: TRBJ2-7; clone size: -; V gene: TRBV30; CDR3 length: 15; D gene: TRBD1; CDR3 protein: CAWDGQQGTPYEQYF; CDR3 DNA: TGTGCCTGGGATGGCCAACAGGGGACCCCCTACGAGCAGTACTTC
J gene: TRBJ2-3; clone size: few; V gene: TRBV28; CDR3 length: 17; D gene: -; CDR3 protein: CASSPGGLGGQLDTQYF; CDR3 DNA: TGTGCCAGCAGTCCAGGGGGACTTGGGGGCCAGTTGGATACGCAGTATTTT
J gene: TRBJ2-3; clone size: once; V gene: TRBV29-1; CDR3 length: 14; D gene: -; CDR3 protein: CSVPQMSPDPSQYF; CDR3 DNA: TGCAGCGTTCCCCAAATGTCCCCCGACCCGTCGCAGTATTTT
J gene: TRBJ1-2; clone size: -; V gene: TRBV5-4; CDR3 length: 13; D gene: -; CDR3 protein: CASSGGQRLGYTF; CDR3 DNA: TGTGCCAGCTCCGGGGGACAACGATTAGGCTACACCTTC
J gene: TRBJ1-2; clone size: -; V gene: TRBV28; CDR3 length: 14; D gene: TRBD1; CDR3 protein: CASSPDPTGRGYTF; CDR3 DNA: TGTGCCAGCAGTCCAGACCCGACAGGGCGAGGCTACACCTTC
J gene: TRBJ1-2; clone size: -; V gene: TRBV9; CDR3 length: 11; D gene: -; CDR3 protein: CASSPRDELTF; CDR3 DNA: TGTGCCAGCAGCCCCCGGGACGAATTAACCTTC
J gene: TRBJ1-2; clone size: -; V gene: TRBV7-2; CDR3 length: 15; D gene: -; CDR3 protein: CASSFLGADVDGYTF; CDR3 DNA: TGTGCCAGCAGCTTCCTTGGAGCAGATGTCGATGGCTACACCTTC
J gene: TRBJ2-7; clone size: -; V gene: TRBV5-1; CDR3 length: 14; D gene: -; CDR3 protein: CASSLAATGLEQYF; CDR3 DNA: TGCGCCAGCAGCTTGGCCGCTACGGGGCTCGAGCAGTACTTC
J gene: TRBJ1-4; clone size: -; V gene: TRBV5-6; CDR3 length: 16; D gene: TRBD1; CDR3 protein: CASSSYSRGRWQKLFF; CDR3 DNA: TGTGCCAGCAGCTCTTACTCCAGGGGGCGCTGGCAAAAACTGTTTTTT